This T cell receptor (beta chain) was observed in a study of technical replicates of blood from a handful of donors. CDR1 is SGDLS and CDR2 is YYNGEE in the germline V gene. The CDR3 is 15 residues long. V was clipped by 0 bases and J by 7 bases; unmatched bases: 10. TCRdb's table, derived via immunoSEQ multiplex PCR, lists solely in-frame clones and lacks some. Of roughly 80,000 clones detected, around 90% appear once; the ten largest clones hold approximately 0.25%. What was sequenced was T cells isolated from PBMCs. This sequence joins TRBV9 and TRBJ2-7; 7 bases align to TRBD2. The source of this sequence is a human donor in good health. The CDR3 here is CASSVAPSREWEQYF. CDR3 bases: TGTGCCAGCAGCGTAGCTCCCTCGCGGGAGTGGGAGCAGTACTTC.